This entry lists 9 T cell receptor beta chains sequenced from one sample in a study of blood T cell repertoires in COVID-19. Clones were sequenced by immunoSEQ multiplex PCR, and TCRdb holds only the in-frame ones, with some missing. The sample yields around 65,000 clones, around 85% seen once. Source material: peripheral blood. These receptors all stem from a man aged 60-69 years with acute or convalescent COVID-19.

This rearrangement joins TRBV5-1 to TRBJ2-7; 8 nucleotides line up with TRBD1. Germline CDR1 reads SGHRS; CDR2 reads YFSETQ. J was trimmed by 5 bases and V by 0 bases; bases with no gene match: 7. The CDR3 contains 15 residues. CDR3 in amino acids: CASSLGGQGGNEQYF. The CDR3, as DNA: TGCGCCAGCAGCTTGGGAGGACAGGGAGGCAACGAGCAGTACTTC.

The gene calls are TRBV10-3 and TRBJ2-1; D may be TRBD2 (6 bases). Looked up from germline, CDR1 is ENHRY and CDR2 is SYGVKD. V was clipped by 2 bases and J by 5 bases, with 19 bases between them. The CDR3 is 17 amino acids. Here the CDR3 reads CAISETSRGGVHNEQFF. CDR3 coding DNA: TGTGCCATCAGTGAGACCTCTAGGGGCGGGGTACACAATGAGCAGTTCTTC.

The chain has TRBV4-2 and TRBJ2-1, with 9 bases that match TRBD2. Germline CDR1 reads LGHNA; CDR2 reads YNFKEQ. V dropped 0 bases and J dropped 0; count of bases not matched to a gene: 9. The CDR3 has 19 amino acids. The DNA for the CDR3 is TGTGCCAGCAGCCAAGATCCGGGGACTAGCCTGGGCTCCTACAATGAGCAGTTCTTC. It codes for CASSQDPGTSLGSYNEQFF.

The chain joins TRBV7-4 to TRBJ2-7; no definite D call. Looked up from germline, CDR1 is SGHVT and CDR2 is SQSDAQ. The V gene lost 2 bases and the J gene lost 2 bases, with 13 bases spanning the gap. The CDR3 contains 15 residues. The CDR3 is CASSLKNFSTYEQYF. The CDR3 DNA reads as TGTGCCAGCAGCTTAAAAAACTTCTCTACCTACGAGCAGTACTTC.

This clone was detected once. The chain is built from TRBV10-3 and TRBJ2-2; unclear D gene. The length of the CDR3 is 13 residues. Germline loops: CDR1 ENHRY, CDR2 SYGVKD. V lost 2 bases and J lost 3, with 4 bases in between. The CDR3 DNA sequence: TGTGCCATCAGTGAGGACTACACCGGGGAGCTGTTTTTT. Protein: CAISEDYTGELFF.

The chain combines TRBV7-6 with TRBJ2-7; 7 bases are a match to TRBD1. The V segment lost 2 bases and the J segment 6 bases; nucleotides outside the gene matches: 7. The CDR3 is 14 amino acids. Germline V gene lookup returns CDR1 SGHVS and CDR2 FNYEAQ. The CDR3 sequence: CASSLSGTAGEQYF. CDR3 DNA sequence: TGTGCCAGCAGCTTATCAGGGACAGCAGGCGAGCAGTACTTC.

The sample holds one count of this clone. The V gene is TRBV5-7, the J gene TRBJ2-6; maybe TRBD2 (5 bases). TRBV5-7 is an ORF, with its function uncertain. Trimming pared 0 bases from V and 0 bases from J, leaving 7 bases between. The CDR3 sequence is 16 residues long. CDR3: CASSLAGVSGANVLTF. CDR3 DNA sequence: TGTGCCAGCAGCTTGGCCGGGGTCTCTGGGGCCAACGTCCTGACTTTC.

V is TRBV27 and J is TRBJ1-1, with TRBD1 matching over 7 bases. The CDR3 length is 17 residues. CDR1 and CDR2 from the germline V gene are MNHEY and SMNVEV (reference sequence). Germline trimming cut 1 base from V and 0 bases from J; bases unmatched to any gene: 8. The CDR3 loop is CASSLLWGQRMNTEAFF. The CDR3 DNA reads TGTGCCAGCAGTTTATTGTGGGGACAGAGGATGAACACTGAAGCTTTCTTT.

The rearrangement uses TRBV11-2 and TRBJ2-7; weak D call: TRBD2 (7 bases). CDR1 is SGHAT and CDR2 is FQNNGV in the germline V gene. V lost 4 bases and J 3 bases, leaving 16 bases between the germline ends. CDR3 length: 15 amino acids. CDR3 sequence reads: CASSSQEGGSYEQYF. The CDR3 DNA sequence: TGTGCCAGCAGCTCCCAGGAGGGGGGGAGCTACGAGCAGTACTTC.